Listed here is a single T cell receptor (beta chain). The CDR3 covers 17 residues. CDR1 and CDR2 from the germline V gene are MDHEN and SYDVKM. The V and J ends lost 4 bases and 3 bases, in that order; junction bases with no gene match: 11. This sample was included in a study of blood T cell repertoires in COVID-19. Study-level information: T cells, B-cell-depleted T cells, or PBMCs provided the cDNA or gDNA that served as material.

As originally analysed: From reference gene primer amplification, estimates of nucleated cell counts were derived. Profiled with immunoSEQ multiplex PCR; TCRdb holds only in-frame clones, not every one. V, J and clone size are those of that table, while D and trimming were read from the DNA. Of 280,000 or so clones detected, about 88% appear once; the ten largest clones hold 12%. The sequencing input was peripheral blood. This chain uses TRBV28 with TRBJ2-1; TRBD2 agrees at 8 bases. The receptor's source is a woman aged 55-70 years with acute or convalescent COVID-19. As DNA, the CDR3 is TGTGCCAGCAGTTCCCGCTCGGGACTAGTTATCTACAATGAGCAGTTCTTC. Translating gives CASSSRSGLVIYNEQFF.